This section outlines one T cell receptor beta chain sequence together with its context. Its antigen is not known. Every bit of the isolated RNA underwent reverse transcription, so sequencing read expressed TCRB transcripts. Method: immunoSEQ multiplex PCR; TCRdb's copy keeps in-frame clones and lacks some. Counted here are roughly 150,000 clones, about 8.1% occurring once; the ten biggest clones make up about 0.6%. CDR3 length equals 12 residues. Germline-derived CDR1 and CDR2 are MNHNY and SVGAGI (reference sequence). The data derive from a study of beta chain features in type 1 diabetes. Turning to the study itself: Sorted cell examination encompassed about 110 million cells across all samples. Study-wide points: The naive, central memory and Treg TCRB repertoires of patients appeared to be more similar to one another than those of healthy donors.

J is TRBJ1-1 and V is TRBV6-6; a possible D gene is TRBD1 (6 bases). The sample comprised central memory CD4+ T cells from blood. The TCR sequence derives from a man between 18 and 29 years old in good health. The CDR3 DNA is TGTGGGGCGGGAGGGGGGAACACTGAAGCTTTCTTT. The encoded protein is CGAGGGNTEAFF.